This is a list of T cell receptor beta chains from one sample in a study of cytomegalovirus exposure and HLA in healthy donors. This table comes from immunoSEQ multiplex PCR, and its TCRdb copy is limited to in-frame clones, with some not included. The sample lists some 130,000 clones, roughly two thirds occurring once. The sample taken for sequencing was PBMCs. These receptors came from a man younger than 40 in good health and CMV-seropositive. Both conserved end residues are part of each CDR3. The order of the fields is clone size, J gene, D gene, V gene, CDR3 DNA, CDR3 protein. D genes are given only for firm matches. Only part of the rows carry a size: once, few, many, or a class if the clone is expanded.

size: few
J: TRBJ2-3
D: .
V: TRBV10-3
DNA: TGTGCCATCAGTGATAGTGCAGATACGCAGTATTTT
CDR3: CAISDSADTQYF

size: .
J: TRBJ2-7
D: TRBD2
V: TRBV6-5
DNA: TGTGCCAGCAGTTACTCGATTAGCGGGCACTACGAGCAGTACTTC
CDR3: CASSYSISGHYEQYF

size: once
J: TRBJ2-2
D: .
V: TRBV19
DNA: TGTGCCAGTACCACTCTAGGGCAGGGTAACGCCGGGGAGCTGTTTTTT
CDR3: CASTTLGQGNAGELFF

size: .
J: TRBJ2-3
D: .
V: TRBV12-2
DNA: TGTGCAAGTCGCTTCTCAAACCGTACTAGCGGGAATGAAGATACGCAGTATTTT
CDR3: CASRFSNRTSGNEDTQYF

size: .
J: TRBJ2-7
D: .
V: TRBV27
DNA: TGTGCCAGCAGTCGAGGGAGAAGCTACGAGCAGTACTTC
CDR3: CASSRGRSYEQYF

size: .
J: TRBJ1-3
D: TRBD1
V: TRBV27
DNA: TGTGCCAACCCTACAGGGGCTGGAAACACCATATATTTT
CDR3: CANPTGAGNTIYF

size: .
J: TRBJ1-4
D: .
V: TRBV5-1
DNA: TGCGCCAGCAGCTGGACAGACGCAACTAATGAAAAACTGTTTTTT
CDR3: CASSWTDATNEKLFF

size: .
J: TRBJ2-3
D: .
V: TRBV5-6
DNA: TGTGCCAGCAGCTTGGGCCCAGGGGTTCGTACAGATACGCAGTATTTT
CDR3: CASSLGPGVRTDTQYF

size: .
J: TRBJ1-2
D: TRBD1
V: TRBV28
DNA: TGTGCCAGCAGTTTATGGACAGGGGGCGTAGCCTATGGCTACACCTTC
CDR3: CASSLWTGGVAYGYTF

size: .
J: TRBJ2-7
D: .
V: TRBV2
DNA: TGTGCCAGCAGCGAGGGACTTGAACCCTCGCACTTC
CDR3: CASSEGLEPSHF

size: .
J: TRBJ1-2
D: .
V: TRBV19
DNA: TGTGCCAGTAGACGCGCTAGTGGCTACACCTTC
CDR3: CASRRASGYTF

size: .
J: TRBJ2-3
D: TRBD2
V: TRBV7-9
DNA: TGTTCCAGCAGCTTATGGGAAAGCGGGAGGGCCCGGACAGATACGCAGTATTTT
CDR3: CSSSLWESGRARTDTQYF

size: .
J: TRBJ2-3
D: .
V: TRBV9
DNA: TGTGCCAGCAGCGTGGGACTTACAGATACGCAGTATTTT
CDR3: CASSVGLTDTQYF

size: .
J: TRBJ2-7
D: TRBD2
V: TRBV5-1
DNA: TGCGCCAGCAGTCGGTTAGCTGGACTAGCAATTAGGCCCGAGCAGTACTTC
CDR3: CASSRLAGLAIRPEQYF

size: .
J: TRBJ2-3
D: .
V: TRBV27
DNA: TGTGCCAGCAGCAAAAGACTCACAGATACGCAGTATTTT
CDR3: CASSKRLTDTQYF

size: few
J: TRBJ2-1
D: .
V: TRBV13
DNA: TGTGCCAGCAGCCTAGGGGAGTACTCCTACAATGAGCAGTTCTTC
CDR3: CASSLGEYSYNEQFF

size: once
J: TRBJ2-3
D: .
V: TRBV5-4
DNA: TGTGCCAGCAGCTTGGGAGCATCGCCTGGTCTAGAGAAAGCAGATACGCAGTATTTT
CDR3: CASSLGASPGLEKADTQYF

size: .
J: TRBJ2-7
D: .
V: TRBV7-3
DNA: TGTGCCAGCAGTTTAGGGAGTGGATACGAGCAGTACTTC
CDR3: CASSLGSGYEQYF

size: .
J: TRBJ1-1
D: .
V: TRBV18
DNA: TGTGCCAGCTCACGACGGGACGGGGGGGGACCTGAAGCTTTCTTT
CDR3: CASSRRDGGGPEAFF

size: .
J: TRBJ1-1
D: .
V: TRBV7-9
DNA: TGTGCCAGCAGCCGGAGATCCCACACTGAAGCTTTCTTT
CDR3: CASSRRSHTEAFF

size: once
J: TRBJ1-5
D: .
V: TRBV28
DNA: TGTGCCAGCAGGCTGGGGGCAAGCAATCAGCCCCAGCATTTT
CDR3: CASRLGASNQPQHF

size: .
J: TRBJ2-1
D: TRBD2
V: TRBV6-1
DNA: TGTGCCAGCAGGCAAGCGGGAGGAAAAAATGAGCAGTTCTTC
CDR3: CASRQAGGKNEQFF

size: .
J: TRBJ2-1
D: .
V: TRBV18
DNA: TGTGCCAGCTCACAAATACAGGGCCCCAACAATGAGCAGTTCTTC
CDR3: CASSQIQGPNNEQFF

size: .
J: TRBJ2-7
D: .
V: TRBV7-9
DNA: TGTGCCAGCAGCTTATCAGGTCACCAGAGCGAGCAGTACTTC
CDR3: CASSLSGHQSEQYF

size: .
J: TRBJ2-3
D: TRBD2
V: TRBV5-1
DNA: TGCGCCAGCAGCGGGCTAGCGGGAGACGGAGATACGCAGTATTTT
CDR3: CASSGLAGDGDTQYF

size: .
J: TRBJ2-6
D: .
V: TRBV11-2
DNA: TGTGCCAGCACCCCTTCTGGGGCCAACGTCCTGACTTTC
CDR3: CASTPSGANVLTF

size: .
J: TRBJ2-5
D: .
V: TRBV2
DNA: TGTGCCAGCAGGGCCACAGGGATTGGAGAGACCCAGTACTTC
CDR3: CASRATGIGETQYF

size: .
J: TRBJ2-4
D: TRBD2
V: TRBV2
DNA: TGTGCCAGCGCCGCCCTAGCGGGAAGACGTAGCTGGGGCATTCAGTACTTC
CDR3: CASAALAGRRSWGIQYF

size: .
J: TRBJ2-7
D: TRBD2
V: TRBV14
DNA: TGTGCCAGCAGCCAAGACATAGGGCTAGCGGGATTCTACGAGCAGTACTTC
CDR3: CASSQDIGLAGFYEQYF

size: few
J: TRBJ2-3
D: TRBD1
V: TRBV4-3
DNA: TGCGCCAGCAGCCAGGGGACAGGGTCGGGTGCAGATACGCAGTATTTT
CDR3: CASSQGTGSGADTQYF

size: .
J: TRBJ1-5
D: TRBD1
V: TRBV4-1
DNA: TGCGCCAGCAGCATCCGGGACAGGGATAGCAATCAGCCCCAGCATTTT
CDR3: CASSIRDRDSNQPQHF

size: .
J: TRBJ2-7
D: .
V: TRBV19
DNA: TGTGCCAGTAGTAGCCGCCGAGAGGGCGGGTACGAGCAGTACTTC
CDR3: CASSSRREGGYEQYF

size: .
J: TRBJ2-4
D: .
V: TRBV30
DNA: TGTGCCTGGAGTCCCCAGGTCGACGGCGGGAAGTACTTC
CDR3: CAWSPQVDGGKYF

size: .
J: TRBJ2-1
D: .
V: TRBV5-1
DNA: TGCGCCAGCAGTTCCCAAGCGGTAAGCTCCTACAATGAGCAGTTCTTC
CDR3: CASSSQAVSSYNEQFF

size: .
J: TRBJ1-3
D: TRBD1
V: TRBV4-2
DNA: TGTGCCAGCAGCCAAGATGAGCAGGGGGCAAGAAACACCATATATTTT
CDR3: CASSQDEQGARNTIYF

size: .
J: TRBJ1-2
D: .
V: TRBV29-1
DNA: TGCAGCGTTGCAGGGAATGGCTACACCTTC
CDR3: CSVAGNGYTF

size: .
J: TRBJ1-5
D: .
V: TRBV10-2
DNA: TGCGCCAGCGCCACTGGAGGTCAGCCCCAGCATTTT
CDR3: CASATGGQPQHF

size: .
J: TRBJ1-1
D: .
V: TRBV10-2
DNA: TGCGCCAGCCGAGGGGAGGGGGGGAACACTGAAGCTTTCTTT
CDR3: CASRGEGGNTEAFF

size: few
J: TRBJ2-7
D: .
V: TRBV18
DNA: TGTGCCAGCTCACCACCTCGGTCCTACGAGCAGTACTTC
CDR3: CASSPPRSYEQYF

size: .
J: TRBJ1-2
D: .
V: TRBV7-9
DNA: TGTGCCAGCCAGGGTAACTATGGCTACACCTTC
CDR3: CASQGNYGYTF